This T cell receptor (beta chain) was observed in a study of cytomegalovirus exposure and HLA in healthy donors. Study at large: The 95 to 150 validation repertoires and the 666 first-cohort repertoires shared a platform, a later analysis reported.

Only a few counts were recorded for this clone. The CDR3 totals 14 residues. V trimming: 6 bases; J trimming: 0 bases; junction bases outside the gene matches: 5. From germline, CDR1 is SGHDT and CDR2 YYEEEE. Method: immunoSEQ multiplex PCR; TCRdb's copy keeps in-frame clones and lacks some. This table has a few hundred thousand clones, roughly 88% appearing once. The receptor comes from a woman under 40 in good health and CMV-seropositive. The chain couples TRBV5-6 to TRBJ2-7, with 8 bases fitting TRBD1. The sequenced sample was PBMCs. CDR3 nucleotides: TGTGCCAGCACCCGACAGGGGATCTCCTACGAGCAGTACTTC. Translation: CASTRQGISYEQYF.